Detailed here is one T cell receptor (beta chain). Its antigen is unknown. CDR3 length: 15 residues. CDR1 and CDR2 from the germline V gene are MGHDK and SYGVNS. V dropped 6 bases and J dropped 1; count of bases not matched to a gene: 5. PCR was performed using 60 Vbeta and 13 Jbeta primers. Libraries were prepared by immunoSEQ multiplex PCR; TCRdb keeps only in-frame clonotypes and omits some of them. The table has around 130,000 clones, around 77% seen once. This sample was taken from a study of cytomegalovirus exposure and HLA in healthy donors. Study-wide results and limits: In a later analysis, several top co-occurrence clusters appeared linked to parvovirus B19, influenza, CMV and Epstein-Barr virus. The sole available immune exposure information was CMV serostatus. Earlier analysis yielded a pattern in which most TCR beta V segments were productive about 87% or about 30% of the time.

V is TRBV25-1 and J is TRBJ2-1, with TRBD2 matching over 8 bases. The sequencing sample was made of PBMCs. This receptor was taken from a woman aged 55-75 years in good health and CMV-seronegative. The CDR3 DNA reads TGTGCCAGCAGAGAGGGCGGGAGGTCCTACAATGAGCAGTTCTTC. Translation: CASREGGRSYNEQFF.